This T cell receptor beta chain was sequenced for a study of cytomegalovirus exposure and HLA in healthy donors. Study-wide background: An earlier analysis identified 120 million or so unique TCR beta sequences in about 170 million T cells.

Study-wide findings and caveats: Later work found most CMV-associated TCR beta chains apparently HLA-restricted. A later look showed TCR association rates differing by HLA locus, highest for DRB1 and lowest for HLA-C. Investigators reported approximately 150 TCR beta chains as tied to cytomegalovirus.

This PCR relied on a set of 60 Vbeta primers and 13 Jbeta primers. The table came from immunoSEQ multiplex PCR; TCRdb's copy has only in-frame clones and leaves some out. This sample's table has some 130,000 clones. About this clone: What it binds is not known.

With V trimmed by 4 bases and J by 6 bases, 10 bases remained unmatched. The CDR3 sequence is 16 residues long. The germline V gene has CDR1 MNHEY and CDR2 SVGAGI. This receptor was obtained from a man aged 18 to 29 in good health and CMV-seronegative. Input material: PBMCs. The chain joins TRBV6-5 to TRBJ2-1, with 9 nucleotides matching TRBD2. CDR3 sequence (DNA): TGTGCCAGCAGTTTTGCCCTCGGGACTAGCATCAATGAGCAGTTCTTC. This gives the protein CASSFALGTSINEQFF.